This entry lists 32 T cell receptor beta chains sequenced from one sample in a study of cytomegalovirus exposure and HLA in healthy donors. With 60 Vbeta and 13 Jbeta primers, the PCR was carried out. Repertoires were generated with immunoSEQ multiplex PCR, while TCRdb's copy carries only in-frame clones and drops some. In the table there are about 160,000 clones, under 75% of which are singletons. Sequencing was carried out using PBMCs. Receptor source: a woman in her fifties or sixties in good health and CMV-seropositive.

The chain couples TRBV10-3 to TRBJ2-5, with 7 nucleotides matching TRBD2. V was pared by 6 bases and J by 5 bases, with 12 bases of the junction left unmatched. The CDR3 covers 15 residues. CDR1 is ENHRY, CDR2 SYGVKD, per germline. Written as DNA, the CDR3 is TGTGCCATCAGGACGGCGGTGGGAGGGCCGGAGACCCAGTACTTC. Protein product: CAIRTAVGGPETQYF.

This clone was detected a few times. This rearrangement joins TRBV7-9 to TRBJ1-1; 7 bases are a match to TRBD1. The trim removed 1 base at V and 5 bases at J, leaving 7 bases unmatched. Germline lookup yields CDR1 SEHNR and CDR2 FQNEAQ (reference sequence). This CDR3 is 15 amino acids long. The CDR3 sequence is CASSLEGGAGTEAFF. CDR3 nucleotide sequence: TGTGCCAGCAGCTTAGAAGGGGGCGCGGGAACTGAAGCTTTCTTT.

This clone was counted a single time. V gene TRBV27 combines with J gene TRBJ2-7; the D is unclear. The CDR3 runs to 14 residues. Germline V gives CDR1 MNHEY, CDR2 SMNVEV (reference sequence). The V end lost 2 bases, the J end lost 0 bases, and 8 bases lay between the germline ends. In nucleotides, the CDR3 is TGTGCCAGCAGTTTAGCGGTTAGCTCCTACGAGCAGTACTTC. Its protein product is CASSLAVSSYEQYF.

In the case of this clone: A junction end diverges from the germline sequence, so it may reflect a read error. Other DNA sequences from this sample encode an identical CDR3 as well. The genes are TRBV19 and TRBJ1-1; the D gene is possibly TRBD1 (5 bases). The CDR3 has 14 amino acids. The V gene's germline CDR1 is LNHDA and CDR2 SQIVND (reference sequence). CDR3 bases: TGCGCCAGTAGCTCAGGGATGTTCTTGACTGAAGCTTTCTTT. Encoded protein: CASSSGMFLTEAFF.

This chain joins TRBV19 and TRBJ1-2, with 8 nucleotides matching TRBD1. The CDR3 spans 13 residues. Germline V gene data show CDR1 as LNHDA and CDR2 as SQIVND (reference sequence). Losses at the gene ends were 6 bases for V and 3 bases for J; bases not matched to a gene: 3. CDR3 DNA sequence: TGTGCCAGTAGCCAGACAGGGGACTATGGCTACACCTTC. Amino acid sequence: CASSQTGDYGYTF.

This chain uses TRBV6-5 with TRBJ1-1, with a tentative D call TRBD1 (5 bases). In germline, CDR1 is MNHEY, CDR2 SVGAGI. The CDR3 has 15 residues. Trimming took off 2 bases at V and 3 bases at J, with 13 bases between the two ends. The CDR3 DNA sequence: TGTGCCAGCAGTTACACCCGTGGGGCGGACACTGAAGCTTTCTTT. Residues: CASSYTRGADTEAFF.

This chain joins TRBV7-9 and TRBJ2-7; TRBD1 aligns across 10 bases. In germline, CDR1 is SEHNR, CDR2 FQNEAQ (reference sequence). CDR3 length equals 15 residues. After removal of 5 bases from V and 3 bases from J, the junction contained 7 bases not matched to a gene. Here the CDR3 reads CASSNGQGDVYEQYF. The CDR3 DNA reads TGTGCCAGCAGCAATGGACAGGGGGACGTCTACGAGCAGTACTTC. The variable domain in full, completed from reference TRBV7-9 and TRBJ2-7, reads DTGVSQNPRHKITKRGQNVTFRCDPISEHNRLYWYRQTLGQGPEFLTYFQNEAQLEKSRLLSDRFSAERPKGSFSTLEIQRTEQGDSAMYLCASSNGQGDVYEQYFGPGTRLTVT.

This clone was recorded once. CDR3: CSVHPQVGGNTQYF. The CDR3 nucleotides read TGCAGCGTCCACCCACAGGTCGGCGGGAATACGCAGTATTTT. This chain uses TRBV29-1 with TRBJ2-3, with a possible D match to TRBD2 (6 bases). The length of the CDR3 is 14 residues. In germline, CDR1 is SQVTM, CDR2 ANQGSEA. V was trimmed by 6 bases and J by 7 bases, leaving 20 bases between them.

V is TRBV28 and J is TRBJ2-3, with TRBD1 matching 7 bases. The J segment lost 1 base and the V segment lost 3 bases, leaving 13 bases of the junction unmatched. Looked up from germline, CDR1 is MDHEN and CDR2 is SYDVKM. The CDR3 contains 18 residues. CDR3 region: CASSFPSGTAYRTDTQYF. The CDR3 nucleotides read TGTGCCAGCAGTTTTCCCTCGGGGACAGCCTATCGCACAGATACGCAGTATTTT.

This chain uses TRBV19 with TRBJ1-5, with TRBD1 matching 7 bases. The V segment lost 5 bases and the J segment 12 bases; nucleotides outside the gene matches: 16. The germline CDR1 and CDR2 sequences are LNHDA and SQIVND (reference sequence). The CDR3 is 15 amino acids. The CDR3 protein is CASSLRDSQLKVQHF. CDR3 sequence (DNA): TGTGCCAGTAGTCTCCGGGACAGTCAACTTAAGGTCCAGCATTTT.

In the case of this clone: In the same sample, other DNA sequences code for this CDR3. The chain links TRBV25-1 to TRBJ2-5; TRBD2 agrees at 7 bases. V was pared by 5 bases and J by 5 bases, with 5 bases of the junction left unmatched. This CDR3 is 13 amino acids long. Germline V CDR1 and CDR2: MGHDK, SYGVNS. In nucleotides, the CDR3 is TGTGCCAGCAGTTCGGCGGGAGTGGAGACCCAGTACTTC. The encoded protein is CASSSAGVETQYF.

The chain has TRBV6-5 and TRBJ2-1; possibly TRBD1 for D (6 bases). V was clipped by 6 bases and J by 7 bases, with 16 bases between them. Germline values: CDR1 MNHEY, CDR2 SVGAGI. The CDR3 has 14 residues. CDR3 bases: TGTGCCAGCAGACGTTTATACAGGGAAAATGAGCAGTTCTTC. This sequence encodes CASRRLYRENEQFF.

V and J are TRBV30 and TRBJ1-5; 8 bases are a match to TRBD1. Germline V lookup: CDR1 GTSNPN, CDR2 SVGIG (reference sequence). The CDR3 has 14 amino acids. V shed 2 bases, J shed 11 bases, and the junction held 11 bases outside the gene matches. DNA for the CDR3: TGTGCCTGGAGTTCCGGACAGGGTGGGTTTTCCCAGCATTTT. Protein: CAWSSGQGGFSQHF.

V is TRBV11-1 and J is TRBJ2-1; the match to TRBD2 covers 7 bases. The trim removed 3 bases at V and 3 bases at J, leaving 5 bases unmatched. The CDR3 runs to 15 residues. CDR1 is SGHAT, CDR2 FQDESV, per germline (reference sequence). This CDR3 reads CASSFSREGYNEQFF. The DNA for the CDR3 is TGTGCCAGCAGCTTTTCTAGGGAGGGCTACAATGAGCAGTTCTTC.

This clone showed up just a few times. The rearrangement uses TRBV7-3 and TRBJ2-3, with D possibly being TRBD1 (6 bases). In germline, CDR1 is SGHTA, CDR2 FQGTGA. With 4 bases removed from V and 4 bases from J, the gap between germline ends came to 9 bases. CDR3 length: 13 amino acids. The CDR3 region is CASSSSGADTQYF. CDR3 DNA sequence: TGTGCCAGCAGCTCCTCAGGGGCAGATACGCAGTATTTT.

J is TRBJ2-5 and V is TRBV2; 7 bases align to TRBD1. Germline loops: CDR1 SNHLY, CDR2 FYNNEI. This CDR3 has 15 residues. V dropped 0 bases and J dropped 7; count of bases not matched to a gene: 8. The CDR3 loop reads CASSEATGVWGTQYF. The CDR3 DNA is TGTGCCAGCAGTGAAGCCACAGGGGTCTGGGGGACCCAGTACTTC.

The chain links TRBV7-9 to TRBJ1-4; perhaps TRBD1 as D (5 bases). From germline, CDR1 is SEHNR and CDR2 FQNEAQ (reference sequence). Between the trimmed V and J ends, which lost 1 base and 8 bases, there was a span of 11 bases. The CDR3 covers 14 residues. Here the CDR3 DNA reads TGTGCCAGCAGCTTAGTCGAAGGGGTCGAAAAACTGTTTTTT. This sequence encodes CASSLVEGVEKLFF.

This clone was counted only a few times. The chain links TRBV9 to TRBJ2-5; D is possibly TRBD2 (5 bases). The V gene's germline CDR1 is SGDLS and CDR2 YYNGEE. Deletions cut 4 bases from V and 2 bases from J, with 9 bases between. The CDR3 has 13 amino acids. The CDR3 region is CASSSRGQETQYF. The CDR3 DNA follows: TGTGCCAGCAGCTCCCGAGGGCAAGAGACCCAGTACTTC.

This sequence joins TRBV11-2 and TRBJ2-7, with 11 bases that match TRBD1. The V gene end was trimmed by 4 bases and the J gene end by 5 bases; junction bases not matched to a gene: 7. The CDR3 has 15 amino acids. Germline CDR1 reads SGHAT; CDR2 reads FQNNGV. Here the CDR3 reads CASSSVGQGVNEQYF. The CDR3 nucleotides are TGTGCCAGCAGCTCAGTGGGACAGGGGGTTAACGAGCAGTACTTC.

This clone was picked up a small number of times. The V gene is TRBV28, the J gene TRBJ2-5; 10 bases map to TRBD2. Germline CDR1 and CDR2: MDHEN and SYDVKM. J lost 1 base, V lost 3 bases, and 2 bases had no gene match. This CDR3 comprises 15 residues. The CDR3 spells CASSLRTSGQETQYF. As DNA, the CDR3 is TGTGCCAGCAGTTTGAGGACTAGCGGCCAAGAGACCCAGTACTTC.

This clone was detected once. CDR3 in amino acids: CASSFRTRDNEQFF. DNA of the CDR3: TGTGCCAGCAGCTTCCGGACTAGAGACAATGAGCAGTTCTTC. The chain recombines TRBV7-3 with TRBJ2-1, with 7 bases aligning to TRBD2. This CDR3 spans 14 amino acids. After removal of 3 bases from V and 5 bases from J, the junction contained 4 bases not matched to a gene. CDR1 and CDR2 (germline): SGHTA, FQGTGA.

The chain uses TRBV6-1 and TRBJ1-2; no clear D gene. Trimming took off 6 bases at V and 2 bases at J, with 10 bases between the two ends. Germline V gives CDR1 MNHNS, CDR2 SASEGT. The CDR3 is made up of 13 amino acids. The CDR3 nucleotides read TGTGCCAGCAGGTTGCACAGAAACTATGGCTACACCTTC. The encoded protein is CASRLHRNYGYTF.

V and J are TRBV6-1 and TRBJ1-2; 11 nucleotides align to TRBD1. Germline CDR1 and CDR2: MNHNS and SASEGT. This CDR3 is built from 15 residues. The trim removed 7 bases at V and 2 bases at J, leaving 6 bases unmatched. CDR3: CASTLRDRGNYGYTF. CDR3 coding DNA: TGTGCCAGCACTTTAAGGGACAGGGGGAACTATGGCTACACCTTC.

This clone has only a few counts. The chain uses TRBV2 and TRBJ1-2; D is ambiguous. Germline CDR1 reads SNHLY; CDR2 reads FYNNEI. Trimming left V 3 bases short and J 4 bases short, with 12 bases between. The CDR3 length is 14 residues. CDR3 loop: CASSEVGKGYGYTF. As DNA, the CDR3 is TGTGCCAGCAGTGAGGTGGGCAAAGGCTATGGCTACACCTTC.

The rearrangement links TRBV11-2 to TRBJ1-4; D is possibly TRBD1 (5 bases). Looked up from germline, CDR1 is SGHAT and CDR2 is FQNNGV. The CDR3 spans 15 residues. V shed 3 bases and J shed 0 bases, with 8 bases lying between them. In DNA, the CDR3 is TGTGCCAGCAGCTTGGACATTGCAACTAATGAAAAACTGTTTTTT. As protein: CASSLDIATNEKLFF.

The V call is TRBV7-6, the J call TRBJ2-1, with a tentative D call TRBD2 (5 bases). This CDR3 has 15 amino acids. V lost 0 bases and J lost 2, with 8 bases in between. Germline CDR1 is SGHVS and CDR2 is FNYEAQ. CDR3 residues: CASSLAGAAYNEQFF. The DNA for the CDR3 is TGTGCCAGCAGCTTAGCGGGAGCGGCCTACAATGAGCAGTTCTTC.

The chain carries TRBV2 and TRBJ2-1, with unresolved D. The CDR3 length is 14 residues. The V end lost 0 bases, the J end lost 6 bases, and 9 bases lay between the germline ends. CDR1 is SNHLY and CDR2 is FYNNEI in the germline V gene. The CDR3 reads CASSEAFVRNEQFF. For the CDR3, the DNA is TGTGCCAGCAGTGAAGCGTTCGTCCGCAATGAGCAGTTCTTC. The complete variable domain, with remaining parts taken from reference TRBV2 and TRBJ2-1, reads EPEVTQTPSHQVTQMGQEVILRCVPISNHLYFYWYRQILGQKVEFLVSFYNNEISEKSEIFDDQFSVERPDGSNFTLKIRSTKLEDSAMYFCASSEAFVRNEQFFGPGTRLTVL.

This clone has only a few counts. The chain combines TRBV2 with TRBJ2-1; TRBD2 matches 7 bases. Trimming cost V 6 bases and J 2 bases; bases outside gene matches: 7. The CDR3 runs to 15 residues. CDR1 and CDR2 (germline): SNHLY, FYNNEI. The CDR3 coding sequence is TGTGCCAGCAGAAGGGCGGGAGAAGCCTACAATGAGCAGTTCTTC. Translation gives CASRRAGEAYNEQFF.

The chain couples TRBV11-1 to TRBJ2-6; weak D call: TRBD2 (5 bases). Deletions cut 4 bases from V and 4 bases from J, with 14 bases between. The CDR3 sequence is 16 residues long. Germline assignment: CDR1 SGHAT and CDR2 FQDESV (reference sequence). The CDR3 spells CASSSLSGAGANVLTF. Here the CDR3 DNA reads TGTGCCAGCAGCTCCCTCAGCGGTGCCGGGGCCAACGTCCTGACTTTC.

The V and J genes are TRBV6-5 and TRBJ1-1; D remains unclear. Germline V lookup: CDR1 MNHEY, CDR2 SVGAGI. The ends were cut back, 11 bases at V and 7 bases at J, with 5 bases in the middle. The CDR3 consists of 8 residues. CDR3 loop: CAGVEAFF. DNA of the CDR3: TGTGCCGGAGTTGAAGCTTTCTTT.

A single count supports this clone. The chain's CDR3 is CASRGGPGELFF. CDR3 coding DNA: TGTGCCAGCAGGGGGGGGCCCGGGGAGCTGTTTTTT. The chain uses TRBV6-5 and TRBJ2-2, with D tentatively TRBD2 (7 bases). The CDR3 has 12 amino acids. Trimming removed 6 bases from V and 6 bases from J, with 8 bases in between. CDR1 is MNHEY, CDR2 SVGAGI, per germline.

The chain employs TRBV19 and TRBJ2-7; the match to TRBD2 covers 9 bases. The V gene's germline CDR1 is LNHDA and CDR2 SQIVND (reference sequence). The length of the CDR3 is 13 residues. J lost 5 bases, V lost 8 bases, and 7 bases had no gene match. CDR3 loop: CASRKLAGHEQYF. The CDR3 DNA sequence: TGTGCCAGTCGGAAACTAGCGGGCCACGAGCAGTACTTC.